A selection of T cell receptor beta chains follows, all from one sample in a study of blood T cell repertoires in COVID-19. The table came from immunoSEQ multiplex PCR; TCRdb's copy has only in-frame clones and leaves some out. This sample carries 250,000 to 300,000 clones, around 89% of them seen once, and the ten largest clones take around 2%. Sequenced material: PBMCs or T cells enriched from blood (not recorded which). Receptors originate from a woman aged 55 to 70 in a cohort exposed to, infected with or recovered from COVID-19 (not recorded which). Both conserved end residues are trimmed from each CDR3. Each record gives: clone size, V gene, CDR3 protein. Clone size, where shown, is once, few, many, or a class for clones that have expanded.

abundance: -; v_gene: TRBV2; CDR3aa: ASSVNRGEQF
abundance: -; v_gene: TRBV28; CDR3aa: ASSSTGLNTEAF
abundance: -; v_gene: TRBV5-6; CDR3aa: ASSSATGVYGYT
abundance: -; v_gene: TRBV24-1; CDR3aa: ATSPTGGIGYT
abundance: few; v_gene: TRBV2; CDR3aa: ASSEDRRGYGYT
abundance: once; v_gene: TRBV3-1/TRBV3-2; CDR3aa: ASSQDRTSGLTGELF
abundance: -; v_gene: TRBV3-1/TRBV3-2; CDR3aa: ASSQDVFGSYEQY
abundance: -; v_gene: TRBV5-1; CDR3aa: TSSPFTGGTKNIQY
abundance: -; v_gene: TRBV30; CDR3aa: AWSSQGSQPQH
abundance: -; v_gene: TRBV7-2; CDR3aa: ASSPGYEQY
abundance: once; v_gene: TRBV30; CDR3aa: AWSRDYEQY
abundance: -; v_gene: TRBV30; CDR3aa: AWSELAELQF
abundance: -; v_gene: TRBV10-3; CDR3aa: AVAPGGGQPQH
abundance: few; v_gene: TRBV9; CDR3aa: ASSRTSLTQY
abundance: -; v_gene: TRBV2; CDR3aa: ASSFRTSGSWSTGELF
abundance: -; v_gene: TRBV7-9; CDR3aa: ASRSRQGARGTEAF
abundance: few; v_gene: TRBV24-1; CDR3aa: ATEAGSGNTIY
abundance: -; v_gene: TRBV2; CDR3aa: ASRQNTGELF
abundance: -; v_gene: TRBV5-6; CDR3aa: ASSSRPGSYEQY
abundance: -; v_gene: TRBV7-9; CDR3aa: ASSPIQTGRV
abundance: -; v_gene: TRBV24-1; CDR3aa: ATSGRDRDYTNQETQY
abundance: -; v_gene: TRBV28; CDR3aa: ASSPQGANEKLF
abundance: once; v_gene: TRBV29-1; CDR3aa: SVHGGRSSYNEQF
abundance: -; v_gene: TRBV6-5; CDR3aa: ASSKQGDYGYT
abundance: -; v_gene: TRBV6-5; CDR3aa: ASSYSRGGIEAF
abundance: once; v_gene: TRBV19; CDR3aa: ASSGGDRNSPLH
abundance: -; v_gene: TRBV20-1; CDR3aa: SARQGYEQY
abundance: once; v_gene: TRBV28; CDR3aa: ASRTSGRTLYGYT
abundance: -; v_gene: TRBV3-1/TRBV3-2; CDR3aa: ASQAGLYTWGPYEQY
abundance: -; v_gene: TRBV5-1; CDR3aa: ASSPASRTPPTSGTRGQY
abundance: -; v_gene: TRBV6-1; CDR3aa: ASSESSGRNQQF
abundance: -; v_gene: TRBV18; CDR3aa: ASSPGLAYNEQF
abundance: -; v_gene: TRBV28; CDR3aa: ATISGSSSYEQY
abundance: once; v_gene: TRBV10-1; CDR3aa: ASSESRGGYEQY
abundance: -; v_gene: TRBV24-1; CDR3aa: ATSDLDRGGGYT
abundance: -; v_gene: TRBV12-1; CDR3aa: ASSFGRPGPGSNQPQH
abundance: -; v_gene: TRBV5-1; CDR3aa: ASSFLSTDTQY